This T cell receptor (beta chain) came from a study of cytomegalovirus exposure and HLA in healthy donors. Primers: 60 Vbeta forward and 13 Jbeta reverse. TCRdb's table, derived via immunoSEQ multiplex PCR, lists solely in-frame clones and lacks some. The top ten hold 3.2% of the sample, which has roughly 100,000 clones, roughly two thirds seen once. Broader study findings: TCR beta V- and J-gene trimming, according to a later analysis, was linked to a missense DCLRE1C variant. As immune exposure information, only CMV serostatus was available.

J was trimmed by 8 bases and V by 5 bases; bases with no gene match: 5. This CDR3 contains 13 residues. Per germline, CDR1 LNHDA and CDR2 SQIVND (reference sequence). A note on this clone: Its antigen is not identified.

The sequence was collected from a man younger than 40 in good health and CMV-seronegative. The gene calls are TRBV19 and TRBJ2-5, with TRBD1 matching 10 bases. The sample was PBMCs. CDR3 protein: CASSEGTGVTQYF. The DNA for the CDR3 is TGTGCCAGTAGTGAGGGGACAGGGGTCACCCAGTACTTC. Full variable domain (rest looked up from reference TRBV19 and TRBJ2-5): DGGITQSPKYLFRKEGQNVTLSCEQNLNHDAMYWYRQDPGQGLRLIYYSQIVNDFQKGDIAEGYSVSREKKESFPLTVTSAQKNPTAFYLCASSEGTGVTQYFGPGTRLLVL.